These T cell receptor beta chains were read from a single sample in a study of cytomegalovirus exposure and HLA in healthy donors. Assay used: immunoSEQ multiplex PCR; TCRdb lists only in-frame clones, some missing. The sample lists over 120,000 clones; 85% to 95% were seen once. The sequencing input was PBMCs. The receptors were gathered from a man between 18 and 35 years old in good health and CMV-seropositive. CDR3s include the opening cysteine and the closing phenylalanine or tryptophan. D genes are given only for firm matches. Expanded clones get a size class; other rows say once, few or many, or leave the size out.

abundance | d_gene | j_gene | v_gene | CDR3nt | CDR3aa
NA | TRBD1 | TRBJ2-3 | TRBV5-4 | TGTGCCAGCAGCTTGGAACAGGGGCGGTTTAGCACAGATACGCAGTATTTT | CASSLEQGRFSTDTQYF
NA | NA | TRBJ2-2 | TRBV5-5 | TGTGCCAGCAGCTTGGGGACAGCGGCCGGGGAGCTGTTTTTT | CASSLGTAAGELFF
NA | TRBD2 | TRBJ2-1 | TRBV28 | TGTGCCAGCAGCCAATCGGTGGGGCGGGGGGAACTCGGGCAGTTCTTC | CASSQSVGRGELGQFF
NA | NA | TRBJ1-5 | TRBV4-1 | TGCGCCAGCAGCCAAGAGTACAGCCCAAACAACAATCAGCCCCAGCATTTT | CASSQEYSPNNNQPQHF
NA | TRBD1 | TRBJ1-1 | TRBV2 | TGTGCCACGGAGGGACAGTCGAACACTGAAGCTTTCTTT | CATEGQSNTEAFF
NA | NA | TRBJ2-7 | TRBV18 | TGTGCCAGCTCATCCCGAGGGGGAGTCGAGCAGTACTTC | CASSSRGGVEQYF
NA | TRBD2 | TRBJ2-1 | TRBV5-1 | TGCGCCAGCAGCTTGCCCCCGGCGGGAGCAAGCAATGAGCAGTTCTTC | CASSLPPAGASNEQFF
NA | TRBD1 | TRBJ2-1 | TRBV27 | TGTGCCAGCAGTTTGACAGGGGGGTTTTTGAATGAGCAGTTCTTC | CASSLTGGFLNEQFF
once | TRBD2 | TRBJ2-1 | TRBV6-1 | TGTGCCAGCAGTGAATCTCCCCCCGGGACTAGCGGGAGCGGGGAGCAGTTCTTC | CASSESPPGTSGSGEQFF
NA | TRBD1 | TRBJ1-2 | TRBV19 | TGTGCCAGTAGCCACCGCAATACAGGGGTAAACTATGGCTACACCTTC | CASSHRNTGVNYGYTF
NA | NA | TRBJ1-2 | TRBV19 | TGTGCCAGTAGCGCTAGGGGTTCGGCTGGCTACACCTTC | CASSARGSAGYTF
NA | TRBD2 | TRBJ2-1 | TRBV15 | TGTGCCACCAGCAGAGATAGCGGGGGCGGCTACAATGAGCAGTTCTTC | CATSRDSGGGYNEQFF
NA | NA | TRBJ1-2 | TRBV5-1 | TGCGCCAGCACCCCACCCGACAGTAACTATGGCTACACCTTC | CASTPPDSNYGYTF
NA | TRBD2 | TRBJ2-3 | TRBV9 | TGTGCCAGCAGCGTAGGCCTAGCGGGGCGCACAGATACGCAGTATTTT | CASSVGLAGRTDTQYF
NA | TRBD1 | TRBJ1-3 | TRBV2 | TGTGCCAGCAGCGTCATCCGGGACAGGGATCGAAACACCATATATTTT | CASSVIRDRDRNTIYF
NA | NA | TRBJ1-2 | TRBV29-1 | TGCAGCGTTCTAGGGGGAGAGTCTTTTTCTAGAGGCTACACCTTC | CSVLGGESFSRGYTF
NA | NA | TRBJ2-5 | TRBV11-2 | TGTGCCAGCAGCTTAGACCGTAGCCAAGAGACCCAGTACTTC | CASSLDRSQETQYF
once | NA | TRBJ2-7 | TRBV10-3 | TGTGCCATCACCGCTGGAGGGACTTCAAACTACGAGCAGTACTTC | CAITAGGTSNYEQYF
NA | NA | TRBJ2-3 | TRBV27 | TGTGCCAGCAGTATTACCCGAGAGGATACGCAGTATTTT | CASSITREDTQYF
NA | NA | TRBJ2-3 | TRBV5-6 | TGTGCCAGCATTCTGGGCGGGCTCAGTGAGGATACGCAGTATTTT | CASILGGLSEDTQYF
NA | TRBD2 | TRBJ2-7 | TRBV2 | TGTGCCAGCAGTGCTAGCGGGAGGAACTACGAGCAGTACTTC | CASSASGRNYEQYF
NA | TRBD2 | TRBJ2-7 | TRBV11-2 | TGTGCCAGCAGCTTAGTCGGTCTAGCGGGACTCTACGAGCAGTACTTC | CASSLVGLAGLYEQYF